A selection of T cell receptor beta chains follows, all from one sample in a study of blood T cell repertoires in COVID-19. TCRdb keeps only in-frame clones here, not all; method: immunoSEQ multiplex PCR. The sample has 150,000 to 200,000 clones; roughly three quarters are singletons. The sequenced sample consisted of PBMCs or T cells enriched from blood (not recorded which). These receptors were collected from a woman aged 45-59 years with acute COVID-19. CDR3s include the opening cysteine and the closing phenylalanine or tryptophan. Each record gives: V gene, clone size, J gene, D gene, CDR3 DNA, CDR3 protein. A D gene is named only where the DNA matches it firmly. The size field is filled for only some rows; it gives once, few, many or a size class.

>TRBV5-1|.|TRBJ2-5|TRBD2
TGCGCCAGCAGCCACCCAATAACTAGCGGCCAAGAGACCCAGTACTTC
CASSHPITSGQETQYF
>TRBV11-3|.|TRBJ1-3|.
TGTGCCAGCAGCTTAATGCGGGGGATCTCTGGAAACACCATATATTTT
CASSLMRGISGNTIYF
>TRBV9|.|TRBJ2-1|TRBD2
TGTGCCAGCAGCCCCCGACTAGCGGGGATGTACAATGAGCAGTTCTTC
CASSPRLAGMYNEQFF
>TRBV10-3|.|TRBJ1-1|TRBD1
TGTGCCATCAGTGAGTCGCAGGGGGAAATTACTGAAGCTTTCTTT
CAISESQGEITEAFF
>TRBV2|.|TRBJ2-5|TRBD2
TGTGCCAGACAGGTCCTAGCGGGACAAGAGACCCAGTACTTC
CARQVLAGQETQYF
>TRBV7-8|once|TRBJ2-3|TRBD2
TGTGCCAGCAGCACGACTAGCGGGGGGGAAGAGGATACGCAGTATTTT
CASSTTSGGEEDTQYF
>TRBV7-9|.|TRBJ1-2|TRBD1
TGTGCCAGCAGCTTAGGTACAGGACAGGGGGCCCGTTATGGCTACACCTTC
CASSLGTGQGARYGYTF
>TRBV4-1|.|TRBJ1-2|TRBD1
TGCGCCAGCAGCCTACACAGGGGGGACTATGGCTACACCTTC
CASSLHRGDYGYTF
>TRBV5-1|.|TRBJ2-6|.
TGCGCCAGCAGCTTGATGGCGGGGTTTGGGGCCAACGTCCTGACTTTC
CASSLMAGFGANVLTF
>TRBV4-3|.|TRBJ1-1|TRBD1
TGCGCCAGCAGCCAGGACAGGGGGCTTACTGAAGCTTTCTTT
CASSQDRGLTEAFF
>TRBV4-3|.|TRBJ1-2|TRBD1
TGCGCCAGCAGCCGGGCAGGGGGCCGCTATGGCTACACCTTC
CASSRAGGRYGYTF
>TRBV3-1/TRBV3-2|medium-sized|TRBJ1-6|TRBD1
TGTGCCAGCACCGGCACAGGGGGCGAGTCGGCCTATAATTCACCCCTCCACTTT
CASTGTGGESAYNSPLHF
>TRBV7-2|.|TRBJ1-4|TRBD1
TGTGCCAGCAGCTTAGACGGGACAGGGGTGCAAAAACTGTTTTTT
CASSLDGTGVQKLFF
>TRBV5-5|.|TRBJ2-1|TRBD2
TGTGCCAGCAGCTTTAGCGGGGGGGCCGATGAGCAGTTCTTC
CASSFSGGADEQFF
>TRBV5-1|.|TRBJ2-5|TRBD1
TGCGCCAGCCTAGGGGGCGCAGGAGAGACCCAGTACTTC
CASLGGAGETQYF
>TRBV6-5|.|TRBJ2-1|TRBD1
TGTGCCAGCAGTTACTCGGGACAGTCGGGCTACAATGAGCAGTTCTTC
CASSYSGQSGYNEQFF
>TRBV3-1/TRBV3-2|.|TRBJ2-3|TRBD2
TGTGCCAGCAGCCAAGATTGGCGCGGGGGGAGTAATACGCAGTATTTT
CASSQDWRGGSNTQYF
>TRBV7-9|.|TRBJ2-3|.
TGTGCCAGCATCCCTCAGGGGGGCCCAGCTTCCCCCCATACGCAGTATTTT
CASIPQGGPASPHTQYF
>TRBV5-1|.|TRBJ2-5|.
TGCGCCAGCAGCTTGGCCGGGGAGACCCAGTACTTC
CASSLAGETQYF
>TRBV9|.|TRBJ1-6|.
TGTGCCAGCAGCGTAGACCCCGAACTCCCCTCACCCCTCCACTTT
CASSVDPELPSPLHF
>TRBV28|once|TRBJ1-5|.
TGTGCCAGCAGTTCAAATACAGGGTGGATAAATCAGCCCCAGCATTTT
CASSSNTGWINQPQHF
>TRBV27|.|TRBJ2-2|.
TGTGCCAGCAGTTTACGTGGAGGGAACACCGGGGAGCTGTTTTTT
CASSLRGGNTGELFF
>TRBV6-5|.|TRBJ1-2|TRBD1
TGTGCCAGCACTTCGACAGGGGGAGGGCCCTATGGCTACACCTTC
CASTSTGGGPYGYTF
>TRBV5-5|.|TRBJ2-2|.
TGTGCCAGCAGCTTGCGGTTACAGGGAAACACCGGGGAGCTGTTTTTT
CASSLRLQGNTGELFF
>TRBV4-3|many|TRBJ2-4|TRBD1
TGCGCCAGCAGCCAAGGCGAGCGGACAGGGCCCGGAAACATTCAGTACTTC
CASSQGERTGPGNIQYF
>TRBV2|.|TRBJ1-5|TRBD1
TGTGCCAGCAGTGAAGGGACAGGTTTTCAGCCCCAGCATTTT
CASSEGTGFQPQHF
>TRBV28|few|TRBJ1-5|.
TGTGCCAGCGGCGGGGGGGTTGGGCCCCAGCATTTT
CASGGGVGPQHF
>TRBV29-1|.|TRBJ2-1|TRBD2
TGCAGCGTTGGACGAAGCGGGGGGGTAGGCTACAATGAGCAGTTCTTC
CSVGRSGGVGYNEQFF
>TRBV10-1|.|TRBJ2-5|.
TGCGCCAGCAGGACAAGGGGGATATGGCAAGAGACCCAGTACTTC
CASRTRGIWQETQYF
>TRBV4-2|few|TRBJ2-1|.
TGTGCCAGCAGCCAAGGGGCATACAATGAGCAGTTCTTC
CASSQGAYNEQFF
>TRBV19|.|TRBJ2-4|TRBD2
TGTGCCAGTAGTATAGAAGGGAGGGGCACAAACATTCAGTACTTC
CASSIEGRGTNIQYF
>TRBV19|few|TRBJ1-2|TRBD1
TGTGCCAGTAGTCAACAGGGGATCGGTGGCTACACCTTC
CASSQQGIGGYTF
>TRBV18|.|TRBJ1-2|TRBD1
TGTGCCAGCTCTCTCGGACAGGGTGAGCATGGCTACACCTTC
CASSLGQGEHGYTF
>TRBV7-9|.|TRBJ1-1|.
TGTGCCAGCACCAGAAGGGGGGGCACTGAAGCTTTCTTT
CASTRRGGTEAFF
>TRBV19|.|TRBJ2-3|TRBD2
TGTGCCAGTAGTATTATACTAGCGGGGGGCCTTTTCACAGATACGCAGTATTTT
CASSIILAGGLFTDTQYF